These T cell receptor beta chains were read from a single sample in a study of blood T cell repertoires in COVID-19. Method: immunoSEQ multiplex PCR; TCRdb's copy keeps in-frame clones and lacks some. The profile shows about 90,000 clones, roughly 90% of them singletons. Sequenced input: peripheral blood. The source is a man in his forties or fifties with COVID-19, enrolled during active disease. The CDR3 runs from the conserved cysteine through the conserved F or W. D genes are given only for firm matches. The listing skips clone size in some rows; elsewhere it reads once, few, many or a size class.

>TRBV28|TRBJ1-1|-|once
TGTGCCACCTCAAGACCATTCCGGGCTGAAGCTTTCTTT
CATSRPFRAEAFF
>TRBV19|TRBJ1-5|-|-
TGTGCCAGTCAGGGGTATAGCAATCAGCCCCAGCATTTT
CASQGYSNQPQHF
>TRBV18|TRBJ2-1|TRBD1|-
TGTGCCAGCTCCGCGGTGGGGACAGGGAGGAATGAGCAGTTCTTC
CASSAVGTGRNEQFF
>TRBV18|TRBJ2-3|-|-
TGTGCCAGCTCACCTTTACCGGGCACAGATACGCAGTATTTT
CASSPLPGTDTQYF
>TRBV29-1|TRBJ1-1|-|-
TGCAGCGTTGAAGAGACAGGCGGTGACACTGAAGCTTTCTTT
CSVEETGGDTEAFF
>TRBV10-3|TRBJ1-2|-|-
TGTGCCATCAGTGAGTCGATAGGCAGGGACTATGGCTACACCTTC
CAISESIGRDYGYTF
>TRBV5-8|TRBJ1-6|TRBD1|-
TGTGCCAGCAGCTTGGGACAGGGGAATTTTTCACCCCTCCACTTT
CASSLGQGNFSPLHF
>TRBV2|TRBJ2-2|TRBD1|once
TGTGCCAGCAGCGCCTTGACAGGGGGCTCCGGGGAGCTGTTTTTT
CASSALTGGSGELFF
>TRBV5-4|TRBJ2-3|-|-
TGTGCCACGCCAGGGCAGGGCGGGGCAGATACGCAGTATTTT
CATPGQGGADTQYF
>TRBV10-1|TRBJ1-6|-|-
TGCGCCAGCAGTGTCGGCAGGGAACAGGCACCCCTCCACTTT
CASSVGREQAPLHF
>TRBV11-3|TRBJ2-5|TRBD2|-
TGTGCCAGCAGCCGGAGACTAGCGGGGGAAGAGACCCAGTACTTC
CASSRRLAGEETQYF
>TRBV14|TRBJ1-4|-|-
TGTGCCAGCAGCCAGCAGGGGTTGACTAATGAAAAACTGTTTTTT
CASSQQGLTNEKLFF
>TRBV11-1|TRBJ2-2|TRBD2|-
TGTGCCAGCAGCATAGCGGGACTCGCGGGCGGGGAGCTGTTTTTT
CASSIAGLAGGELFF
>TRBV3-1/TRBV3-2|TRBJ1-4|TRBD1|-
TGTGCCAGCAGCCAACTATCCGGACAGGTCCGAGCTAATGAAAAACTGTTTTTT
CASSQLSGQVRANEKLFF
>TRBV7-2|TRBJ2-3|TRBD2|-
TGTGCCAGCAGCAGCGTAGCGGGGGGGCCCAAAGATACGCAGTATTTT
CASSSVAGGPKDTQYF
>TRBV3-1/TRBV3-2|TRBJ2-1|-|-
TGTGCCAGCAGTCTCATGGGGACAGAGCAGTTCTTC
CASSLMGTEQFF
>TRBV19|TRBJ1-1|-|-
TGTGCCAGTAGTATACGCGGGGGTCGAAACACTGAAGCTTTCTTT
CASSIRGGRNTEAFF
>TRBV2|TRBJ2-7|TRBD1|once
TGTGCCAGCAGTGAATTTAAGGGGACAGGGTTTTACGAGCAGTACTTC
CASSEFKGTGFYEQYF
>TRBV5-1|TRBJ1-2|-|-
TGCGCCAGCAGTACAGGGACGGTTGCGCGGGGCTACACCTTC
CASSTGTVARGYTF
>TRBV7-9|TRBJ2-3|-|-
TGTGCCAGCAGCTTATCTGGGGGGGCCACAGATACGCAGTATTTT
CASSLSGGATDTQYF
>TRBV29-1|TRBJ2-7|-|-
TGCAGCGTTGGAACAGGTGGAATGGCCTACGAGCAGTACTTC
CSVGTGGMAYEQYF
>TRBV5-6|TRBJ2-3|TRBD1|-
TGTGCCAGCAGCTTGGTGGGACAGGGGAGGGATACGCAGTATTTT
CASSLVGQGRDTQYF
>TRBV28|TRBJ1-1|TRBD1|-
TGTGCCAGCAGGAGACAGGGGGAGAACACTGAAGCTTTCTTT
CASRRQGENTEAFF
>TRBV19|TRBJ2-3|-|-
TGTGCCAGTAGTACGACGACAGTCCCAGATACGCAGTATTTT
CASSTTTVPDTQYF
>TRBV30|TRBJ1-2|-|-
TGTGCCCGAGAATGGGGAGATGGCTACACCTTC
CAREWGDGYTF
>TRBV28|TRBJ2-7|TRBD1|-
TGTGCCAGCAGACAGACAGGGGAGACCTACGAGCAGTACTTC
CASRQTGETYEQYF
>TRBV5-1|TRBJ1-1|TRBD1|few
TGCGCCAGCAGCTTGCGATCAGGGGGCGCGAACACTGAAGCTTTCTTT
CASSLRSGGANTEAFF
>TRBV2|TRBJ1-6|-|-
TGTGCCAGCAGGGACGGACAGTTCTCACCCCTCCACTTT
CASRDGQFSPLHF
>TRBV18|TRBJ2-1|TRBD2|once
TGTGCCAGCTCACCATCTAGCGGGGGAAGCAATGAGCAGTTCTTC
CASSPSSGGSNEQFF
>TRBV6-6|TRBJ2-2|-|-
TGTGCCAGCAGTCTAAAACTAGTTTTGGCGAACACCGGGGAGCTGTTTTTT
CASSLKLVLANTGELFF
>TRBV4-2|TRBJ2-7|-|once
TGTGCCAGCAGCCAGCCGTCAGGGGAGGGGAACTACGAGCAGTACTTC
CASSQPSGEGNYEQYF
>TRBV3-1/TRBV3-2|TRBJ2-7|TRBD1|-
TGTGCCAGCAGCCGGGACAGGCCAGCCTACGAGCAGTACTTC
CASSRDRPAYEQYF
>TRBV4-1|TRBJ1-6|-|-
TGCGCCAGCAGCCAAGATGGAGGGGCGCGTTGGAATTCACCCCTCCACTTT
CASSQDGGARWNSPLHF
>TRBV5-1|TRBJ1-1|TRBD1|-
TGCGCCAGCAGCCCTGGGACAGGGGGCACTGAAGCTTTCTTT
CASSPGTGGTEAFF
>TRBV28|TRBJ1-6|TRBD1|-
TGTGCCAGCAGTCCCCCACCCGGGACAGGGGGTATCGGGTCACCCCTCCACTTT
CASSPPPGTGGIGSPLHF